This TCR beta chain came from a study of response to subunit inactivated influenza vaccine (dated by TCRdb to the late 2010s). Notes on the research overall: The study used deep quantitative T cell receptor repertoire profiling to track responses to a trivalent subunit inactivated influenza vaccine. Overall study results and their limits: The authors suggested that each seasonal influenza vaccination may recruit only a limited number of new T cells.

Details on this clonotype: Its antigen target is currently unknown. No qualities accompany the bases; no much larger clone lies one base away.

For this chain, trimming is 7 bases at the V end and 1 base at the J end, and the number of junction bases without a gene match is 5. CDR1 and CDR2, looked up from the germline V gene, are SQVTM and ANQGSEA. The cysteine opens and the phenylalanine closes a CDR3 of 14 amino acids. Of all the DNA, just the CDR3 is kept, 42 bases in frame from base 1. Preparation of the library involved RT-PCR. Sequencing instrument: Illumina HiSeq 2500. TCRdb passed the public sequencing reads through fastp at Q25 and MiXCR, retaining productive beta sequences. CDR3 protein sequences are deduplicated, and each keeps its most common genes and DNA. For this sample the table gives more than 450,000 distinct CDR3 sequences, of which about 8% were detected only once. The ten largest clones represent 10% to 15% of the sample.

The sequence links TRBV29-1 to TRBJ2-3; a stretch of 10 junction bases matches TRBD2. This TCR was sampled from a man in his fifties or sixties who received an inactivated influenza vaccine. Donor details come from another sample of the same person, matched by shared clones. Sequencing used PBMCs from blood, obtained about 23 months after vaccination. The bases are TGCAGCGCACTAGCGGGATCTGGCACAGATACGCAGTATTTT. The resulting protein is CSALAGSGTDTQYF.